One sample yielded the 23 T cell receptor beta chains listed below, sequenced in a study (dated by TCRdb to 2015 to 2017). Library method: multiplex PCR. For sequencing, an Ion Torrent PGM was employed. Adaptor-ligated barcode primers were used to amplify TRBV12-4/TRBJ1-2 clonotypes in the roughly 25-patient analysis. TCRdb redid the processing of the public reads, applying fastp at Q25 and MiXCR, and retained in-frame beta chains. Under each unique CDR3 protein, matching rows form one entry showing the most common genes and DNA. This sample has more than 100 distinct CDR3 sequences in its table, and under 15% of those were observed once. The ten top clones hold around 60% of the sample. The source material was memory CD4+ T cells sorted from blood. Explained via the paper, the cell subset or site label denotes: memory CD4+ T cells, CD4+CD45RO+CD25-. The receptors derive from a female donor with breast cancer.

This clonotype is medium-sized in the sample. DNA of the CDR3: TGTGCCAGCAGTTCGGGGAACTATGGCTACACCTTC. It is translated as CASSSGNYGYTF. The rearrangement uses TRBV12-3 or TRBV12-4 and TRBJ1-2, with no clear D. The CDR3 contains 12 residues. The germline V and J ends were trimmed by 4 bases and 2 bases, with 5 bases remaining between them.

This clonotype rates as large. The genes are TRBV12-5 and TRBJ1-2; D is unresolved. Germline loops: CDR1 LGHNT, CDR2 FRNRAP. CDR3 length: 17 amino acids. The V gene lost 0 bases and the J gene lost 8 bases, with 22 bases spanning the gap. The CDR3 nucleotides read TGTGCTAGTGGTTTGGTATTAGGACCGGCCAGGCTAACGGGCTACACCTTC. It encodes CASGLVLGPARLTGYTF.

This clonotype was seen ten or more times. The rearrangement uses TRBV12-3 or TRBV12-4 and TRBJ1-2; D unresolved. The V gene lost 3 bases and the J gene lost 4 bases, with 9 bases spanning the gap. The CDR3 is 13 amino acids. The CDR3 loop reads CASSFRAVYGYTF. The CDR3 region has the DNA TGTGCCAGCAGTTTCCGAGCAGTCTATGGCTACACCTTC.

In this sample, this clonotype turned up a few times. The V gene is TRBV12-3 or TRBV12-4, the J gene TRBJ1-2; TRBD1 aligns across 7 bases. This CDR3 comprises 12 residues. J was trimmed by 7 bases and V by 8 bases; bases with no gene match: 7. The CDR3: CASGTVRSGYTF. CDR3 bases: TGTGCCAGCGGGACAGTCCGATCTGGCTACACCTTC.

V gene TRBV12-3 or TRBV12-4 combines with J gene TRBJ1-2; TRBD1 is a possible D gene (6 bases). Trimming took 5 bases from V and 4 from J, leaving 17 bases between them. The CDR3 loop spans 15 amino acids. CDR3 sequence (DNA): TGTGCCAGCAGTGCCCGCCGACAGGCGTTCTATGGCTACACCTTC. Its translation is CASSARRQAFYGYTF.

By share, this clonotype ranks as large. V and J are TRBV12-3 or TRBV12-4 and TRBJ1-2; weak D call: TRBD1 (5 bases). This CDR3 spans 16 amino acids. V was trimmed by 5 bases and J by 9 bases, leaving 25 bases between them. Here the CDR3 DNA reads TGTGCCAGCAGTCCCCGAGGGGAGGGTGGGGTAAAGAGCTACACCTTC. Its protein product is CASSPRGEGGVKSYTF.

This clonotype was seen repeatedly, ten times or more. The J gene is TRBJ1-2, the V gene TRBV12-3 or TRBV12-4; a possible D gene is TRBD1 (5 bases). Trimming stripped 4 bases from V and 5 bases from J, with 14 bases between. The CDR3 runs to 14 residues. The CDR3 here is CASSYRYRMYGYTF. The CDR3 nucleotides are TGTGCCAGCAGTTACCGGTACAGGATGTATGGCTACACCTTC.

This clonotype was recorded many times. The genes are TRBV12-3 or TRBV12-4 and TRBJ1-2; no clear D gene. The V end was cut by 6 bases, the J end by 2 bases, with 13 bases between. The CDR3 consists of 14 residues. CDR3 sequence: CASSLIGQNYGYTF. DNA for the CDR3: TGTGCCAGCAGCTTAATTGGCCAGAACTATGGCTACACCTTC.

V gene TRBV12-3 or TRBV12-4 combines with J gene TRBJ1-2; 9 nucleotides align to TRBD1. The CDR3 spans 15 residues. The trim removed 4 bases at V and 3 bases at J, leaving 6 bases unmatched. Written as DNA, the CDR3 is TGTGCCAGCAGTTCCGGGACAGGGAGTTACTATGGCTACACCTTC. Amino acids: CASSSGTGSYYGYTF.

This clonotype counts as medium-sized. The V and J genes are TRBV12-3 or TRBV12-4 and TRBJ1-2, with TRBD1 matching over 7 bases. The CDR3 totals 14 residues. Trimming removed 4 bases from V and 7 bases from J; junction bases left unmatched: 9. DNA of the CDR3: TGTGCCAGCAGTTCCGGGACAGTCCGATCTGGCTACACCTTC. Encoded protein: CASSSGTVRSGYTF.

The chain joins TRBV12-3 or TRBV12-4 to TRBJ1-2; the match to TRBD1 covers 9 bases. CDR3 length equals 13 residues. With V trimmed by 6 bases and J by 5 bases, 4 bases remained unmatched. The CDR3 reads CASRRTGAYGYTF. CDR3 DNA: TGTGCCAGCAGACGGACAGGGGCGTATGGCTACACCTTC.

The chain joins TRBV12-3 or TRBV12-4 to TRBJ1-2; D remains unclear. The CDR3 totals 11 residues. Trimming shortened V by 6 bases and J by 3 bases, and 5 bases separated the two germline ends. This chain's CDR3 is CASRLDYGYTF. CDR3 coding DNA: TGTGCCAGCAGACTTGACTATGGCTACACCTTC.

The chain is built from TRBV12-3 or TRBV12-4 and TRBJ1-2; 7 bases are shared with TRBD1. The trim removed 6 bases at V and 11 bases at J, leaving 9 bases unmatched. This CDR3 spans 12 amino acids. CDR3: CASRQGQSAYTF. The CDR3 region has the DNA TGTGCCAGCAGACAGGGACAGTCCGCGTACACCTTC.

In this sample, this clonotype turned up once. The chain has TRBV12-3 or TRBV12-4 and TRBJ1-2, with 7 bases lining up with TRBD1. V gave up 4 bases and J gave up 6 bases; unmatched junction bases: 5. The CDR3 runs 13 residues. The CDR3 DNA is TGTGCCAGCAGTTCCGGGACAGAGGATGGCTACACCTTC. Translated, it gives CASSSGTEDGYTF.

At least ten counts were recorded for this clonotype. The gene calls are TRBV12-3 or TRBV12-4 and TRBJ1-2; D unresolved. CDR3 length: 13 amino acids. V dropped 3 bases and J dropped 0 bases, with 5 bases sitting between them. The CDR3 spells CASSFLTNYGYTF. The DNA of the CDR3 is TGTGCCAGCAGTTTTCTAACTAACTATGGCTACACCTTC.

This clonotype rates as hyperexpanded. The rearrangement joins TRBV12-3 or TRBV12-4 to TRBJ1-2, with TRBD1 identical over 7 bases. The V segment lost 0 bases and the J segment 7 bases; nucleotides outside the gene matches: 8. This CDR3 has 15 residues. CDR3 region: CASSLAGTVRSGYTF. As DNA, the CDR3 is TGTGCCAGCAGTTTAGCCGGGACAGTCCGATCTGGCTACACCTTC.

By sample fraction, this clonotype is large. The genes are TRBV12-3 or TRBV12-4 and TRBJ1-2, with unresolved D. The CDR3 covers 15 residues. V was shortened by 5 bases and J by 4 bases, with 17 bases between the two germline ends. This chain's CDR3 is CASSPGRRLLYGYTF. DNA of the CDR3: TGTGCCAGCAGTCCCGGACGGCGGCTGCTCTATGGCTACACCTTC.

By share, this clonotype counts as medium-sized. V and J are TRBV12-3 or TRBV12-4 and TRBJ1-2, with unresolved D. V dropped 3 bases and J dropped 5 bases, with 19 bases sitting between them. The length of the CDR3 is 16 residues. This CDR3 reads CASSFGRPGGPYGYTF. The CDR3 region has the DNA TGTGCCAGCAGTTTCGGTCGACCAGGCGGCCCATATGGCTACACCTTC.

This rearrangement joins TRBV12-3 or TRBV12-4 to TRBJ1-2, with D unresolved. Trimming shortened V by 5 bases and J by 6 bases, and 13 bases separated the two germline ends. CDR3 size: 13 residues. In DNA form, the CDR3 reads TGTGCCAGCAGTCCAGGACGGCGGGATGGCTACACCTTC. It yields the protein CASSPGRRDGYTF.

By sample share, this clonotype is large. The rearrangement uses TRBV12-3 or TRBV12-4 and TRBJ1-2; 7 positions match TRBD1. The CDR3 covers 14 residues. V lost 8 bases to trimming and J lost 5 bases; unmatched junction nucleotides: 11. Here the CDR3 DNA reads TGTGCCAGCGGTAGACAGGGCCCCTTGTATGGCTACACCTTC. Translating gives CASGRQGPLYGYTF.

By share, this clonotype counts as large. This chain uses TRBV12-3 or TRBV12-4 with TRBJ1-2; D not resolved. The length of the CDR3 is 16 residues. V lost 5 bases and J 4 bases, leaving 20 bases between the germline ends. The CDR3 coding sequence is TGTGCCAGCAGTCAGTGGATTTTGTTCGGATCCTATGGCTACACCTTC. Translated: CASSQWILFGSYGYTF.

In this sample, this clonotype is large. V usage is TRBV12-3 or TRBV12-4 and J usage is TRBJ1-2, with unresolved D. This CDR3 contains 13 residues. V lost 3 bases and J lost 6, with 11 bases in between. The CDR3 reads CASSLTGGNGYTF. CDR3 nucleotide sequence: TGTGCCAGCAGTTTGACTGGAGGCAATGGCTACACCTTC.

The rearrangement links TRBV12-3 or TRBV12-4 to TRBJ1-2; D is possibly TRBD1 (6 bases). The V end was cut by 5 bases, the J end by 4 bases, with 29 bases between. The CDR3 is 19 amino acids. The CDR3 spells CASSALRVSVRGIGYGYTF. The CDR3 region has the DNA TGTGCCAGCAGTGCCCTAAGGGTGTCGGTCAGGGGCATCGGCTATGGCTACACCTTC.